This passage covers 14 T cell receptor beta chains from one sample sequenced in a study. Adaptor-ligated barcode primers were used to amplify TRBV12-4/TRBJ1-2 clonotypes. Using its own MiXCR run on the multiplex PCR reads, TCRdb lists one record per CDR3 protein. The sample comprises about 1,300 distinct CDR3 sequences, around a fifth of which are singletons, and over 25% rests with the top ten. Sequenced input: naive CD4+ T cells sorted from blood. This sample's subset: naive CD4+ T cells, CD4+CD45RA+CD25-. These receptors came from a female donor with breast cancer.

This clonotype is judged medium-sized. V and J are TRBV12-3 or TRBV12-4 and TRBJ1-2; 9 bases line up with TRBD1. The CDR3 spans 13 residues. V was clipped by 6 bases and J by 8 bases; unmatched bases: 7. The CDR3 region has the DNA TGTGCCAGCAGCTCAGGGACAGGGCGCGGCTACACCTTC. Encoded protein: CASSSGTGRGYTF.

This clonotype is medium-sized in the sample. The CDR3 loop reads CASSLAHGQLYGYTF. The CDR3 DNA reads TGTGCCAGCAGTTTAGCCCACGGACAGCTCTATGGCTACACCTTC. The chain combines TRBV12-3 or TRBV12-4 with TRBJ1-2; D may be TRBD1 (6 bases). Trimming removed 0 bases from V and 4 bases from J, with 12 bases in between. CDR3 length equals 15 residues.

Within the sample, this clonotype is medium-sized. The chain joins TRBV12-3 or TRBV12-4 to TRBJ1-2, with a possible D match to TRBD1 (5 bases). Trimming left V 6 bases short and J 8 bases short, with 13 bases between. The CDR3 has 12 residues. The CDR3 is CASSLQGWGYTF. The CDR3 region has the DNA TGTGCCAGCAGCCTCCAGGGATGGGGCTACACCTTC.

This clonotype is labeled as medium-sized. The CDR3 DNA reads TGTGCCAGCACAGCCTCTAACTATGGCTACACCTTC. Amino acid sequence: CASTASNYGYTF. This sequence joins TRBV12-3 or TRBV12-4 and TRBJ1-2, with D hard to call. Trimming cost V 7 bases and J 0 bases, with 6 bases left between them. This CDR3 spans 12 amino acids.

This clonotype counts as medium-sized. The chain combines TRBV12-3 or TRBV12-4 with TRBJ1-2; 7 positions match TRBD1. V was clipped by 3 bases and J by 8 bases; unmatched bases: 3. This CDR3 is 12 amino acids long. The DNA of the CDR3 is TGTGCCAGCAGTTTTACAGGGGTGGGCTACACCTTC. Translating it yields CASSFTGVGYTF.

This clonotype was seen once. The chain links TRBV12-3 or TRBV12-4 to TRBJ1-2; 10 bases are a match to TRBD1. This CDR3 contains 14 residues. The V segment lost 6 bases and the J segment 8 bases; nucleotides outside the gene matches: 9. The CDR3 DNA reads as TGTGCCAGCAGCCCGGGACAGGGGACAAGAGGCTACACCTTC. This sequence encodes CASSPGQGTRGYTF.

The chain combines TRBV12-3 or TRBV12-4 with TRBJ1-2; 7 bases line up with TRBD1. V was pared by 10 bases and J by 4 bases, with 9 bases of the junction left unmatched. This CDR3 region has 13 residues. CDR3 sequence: CATATGASYGYTF. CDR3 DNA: TGTGCCACCGCAACAGGGGCCAGCTATGGCTACACCTTC.

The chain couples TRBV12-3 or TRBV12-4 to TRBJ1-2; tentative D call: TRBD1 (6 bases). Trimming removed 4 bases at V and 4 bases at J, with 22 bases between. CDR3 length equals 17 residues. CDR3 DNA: TGTGCCAGCAGTTCCGGGACACCTTTTAGGCGGATCTATGGCTACACCTTC. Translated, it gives CASSSGTPFRRIYGYTF.

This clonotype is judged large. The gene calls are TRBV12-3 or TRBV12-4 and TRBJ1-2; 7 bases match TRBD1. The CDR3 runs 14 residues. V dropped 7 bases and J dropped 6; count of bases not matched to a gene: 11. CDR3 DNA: TGTGCCAGCAACAACAGGGGCCGGGTTGATGGCTACACCTTC. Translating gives CASNNRGRVDGYTF.

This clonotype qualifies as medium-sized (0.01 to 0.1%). This CDR3 is CASSPERGGYTF. DNA for the CDR3: TGTGCCAGCAGTCCCGAAAGGGGCGGCTACACCTTC. V gene TRBV12-3 or TRBV12-4 combines with J gene TRBJ1-2; a possible D gene is TRBD1 (5 bases). V was pared by 5 bases and J by 8 bases, with 12 bases between. The CDR3 totals 12 residues.

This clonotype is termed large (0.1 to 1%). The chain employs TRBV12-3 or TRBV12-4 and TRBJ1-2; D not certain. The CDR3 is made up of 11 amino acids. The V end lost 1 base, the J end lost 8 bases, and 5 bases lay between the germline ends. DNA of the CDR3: TGTGCCAGCAGTTTAGGGTCCGGCTACACCTTC. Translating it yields CASSLGSGYTF.

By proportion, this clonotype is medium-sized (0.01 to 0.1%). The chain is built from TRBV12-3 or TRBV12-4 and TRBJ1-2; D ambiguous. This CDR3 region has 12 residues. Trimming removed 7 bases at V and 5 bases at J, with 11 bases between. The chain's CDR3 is CASTDLEYGYTF. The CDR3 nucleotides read TGTGCCAGCACCGACTTAGAGTATGGCTACACCTTC.

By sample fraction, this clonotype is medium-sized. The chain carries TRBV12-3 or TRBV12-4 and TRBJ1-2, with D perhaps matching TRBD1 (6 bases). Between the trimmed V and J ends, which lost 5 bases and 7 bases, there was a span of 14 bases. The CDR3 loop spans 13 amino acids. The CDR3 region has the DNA TGTGCCAGCAGTCCACAGGGTCTGGGTGGCTACACCTTC. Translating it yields CASSPQGLGGYTF.

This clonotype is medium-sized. The CDR3 bases are TGTGCCAGCAGGCCCCTCGGGACAGCGAACTATGGCTACACCTTC. Protein sequence: CASRPLGTANYGYTF. The chain links TRBV12-3 or TRBV12-4 to TRBJ1-2, with 7 bases that match TRBD1. The J segment lost 2 bases and the V segment lost 6 bases, leaving 9 bases of the junction unmatched. The CDR3 loop spans 15 amino acids.